This T cell receptor (beta chain) originates from a study of blood T cell repertoires in COVID-19. TCRdb's copy holds only in-frame clones and misses some; the assay was immunoSEQ multiplex PCR. The table shows over 200,000 clones, with 87% occurring only once. The germline CDR1 and CDR2 sequences are SGDLS and YYNGEE. The CDR3 spans 14 residues. The ends were cut back, 4 bases at V and 1 base at J, with 11 bases in the middle. The TCR originated in a woman between 18 and 29 years old who had recovered from COVID-19. This rearrangement joins TRBV9 to TRBJ1-2; no definite D call. Sequenced: peripheral blood. The CDR3 nucleotides are TGTGCCAGCAGCCCACTAGGAGGTAACTATGGCTACACCTTC. Its protein is CASSPLGGNYGYTF.